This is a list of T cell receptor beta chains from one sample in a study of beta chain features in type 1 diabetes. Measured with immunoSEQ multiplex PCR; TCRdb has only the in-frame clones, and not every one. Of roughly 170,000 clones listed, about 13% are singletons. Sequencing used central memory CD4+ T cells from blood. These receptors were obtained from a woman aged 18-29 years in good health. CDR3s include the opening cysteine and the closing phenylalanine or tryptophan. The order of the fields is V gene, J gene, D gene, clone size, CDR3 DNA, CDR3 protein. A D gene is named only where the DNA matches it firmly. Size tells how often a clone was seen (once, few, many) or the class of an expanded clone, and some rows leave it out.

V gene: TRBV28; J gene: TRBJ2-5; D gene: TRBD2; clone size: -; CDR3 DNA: TGTGCCAGCAGTGGGAGGGACGGAGGAATCAGGGAGACCCAGTACTTC; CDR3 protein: CASSGRDGGIRETQYF
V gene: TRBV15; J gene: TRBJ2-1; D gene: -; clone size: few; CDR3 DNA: TGTGCCACCAGCAGAGCTTCGAGCTCCTACAATGAGCAGTTCTTC; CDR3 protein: CATSRASSSYNEQFF
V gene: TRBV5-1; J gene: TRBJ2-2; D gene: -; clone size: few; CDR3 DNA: TGCGCCAGCAGCTTTGTTTTGGGCGGGACCGGGGAGCTGTTTTTT; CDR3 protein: CASSFVLGGTGELFF
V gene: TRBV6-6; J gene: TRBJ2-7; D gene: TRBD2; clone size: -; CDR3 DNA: TGTGCCAGCAGTTCGGGACTAGGAAACGCCTACGAGCAGTACTTC; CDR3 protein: CASSSGLGNAYEQYF
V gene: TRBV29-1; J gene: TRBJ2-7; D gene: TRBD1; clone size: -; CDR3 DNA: TGCAGCGTTGAAGGGGACAGGGGGTGCTCCTACGAGCAGTACTTC; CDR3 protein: CSVEGDRGCSYEQYF
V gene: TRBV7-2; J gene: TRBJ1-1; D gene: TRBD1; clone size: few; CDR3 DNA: TGTGCCAGCAGCTTAGGGGACAGGAGGAACACTGAAGCTTTCTTT; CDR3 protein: CASSLGDRRNTEAFF
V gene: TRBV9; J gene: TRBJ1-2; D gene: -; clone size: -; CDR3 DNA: TGTGCCAGCAGCCAACAGCCAGATAACTATGGCTACACCTTC; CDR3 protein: CASSQQPDNYGYTF
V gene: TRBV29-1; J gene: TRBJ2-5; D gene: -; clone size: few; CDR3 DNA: TGCAGCGTTGGGCTGACAGGAGGCCAAGAGACCCAGTACTTC; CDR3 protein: CSVGLTGGQETQYF
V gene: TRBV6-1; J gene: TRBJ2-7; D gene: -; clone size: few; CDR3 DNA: TGTGCCAGCAGTGAAGGGAGAAAGGTGGCTCAGTACTTC; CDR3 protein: CASSEGRKVAQYF
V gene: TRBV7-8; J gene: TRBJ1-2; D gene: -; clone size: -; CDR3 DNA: TGTGCCAGCAGCTTACCCGGGAGGGACTATGGCTACACCTTC; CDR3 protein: CASSLPGRDYGYTF
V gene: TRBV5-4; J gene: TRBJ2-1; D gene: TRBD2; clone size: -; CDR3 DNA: TGTGCCAGCAGCCCGGCTAGCGGGAGACCCTACAATGAGCAGTTCTTC; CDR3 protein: CASSPASGRPYNEQFF
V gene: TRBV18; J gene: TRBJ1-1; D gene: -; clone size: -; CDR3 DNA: TGTGCCAGCTCACCAGGTTGGACACAGCGATTTGAAGCTTTCTTT; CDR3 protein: CASSPGWTQRFEAFF
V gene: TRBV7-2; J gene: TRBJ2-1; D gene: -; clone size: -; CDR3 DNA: TGTGCCAGCAGCTCAGGTCGGGACTCCTACTCCCATGAGCAGTTCTTC; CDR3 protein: CASSSGRDSYSHEQFF
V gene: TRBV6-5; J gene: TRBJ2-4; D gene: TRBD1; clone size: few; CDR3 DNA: TGTGCCAGCCGGGGACAGGGAAGTATTCAGTACTTC; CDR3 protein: CASRGQGSIQYF
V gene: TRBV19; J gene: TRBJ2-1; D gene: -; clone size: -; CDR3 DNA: TGTGCCAGTAGTACCGAGCGGGAGCAGTTCTTC; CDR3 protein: CASSTEREQFF
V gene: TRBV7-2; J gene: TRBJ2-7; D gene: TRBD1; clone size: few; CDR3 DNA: TGTGCCAGCAGCTTCGACAAAGGGACAGGGGGGTACGAGCAGTACTTC; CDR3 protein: CASSFDKGTGGYEQYF
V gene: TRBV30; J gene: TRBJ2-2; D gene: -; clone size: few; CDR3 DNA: TGTGCCTGGAGTGTACTCCCGCAGGGGAACACCGGGGAGCTGTTTTTT; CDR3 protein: CAWSVLPQGNTGELFF
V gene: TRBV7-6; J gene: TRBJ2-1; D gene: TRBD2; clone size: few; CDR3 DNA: TGTGCCAGCAGCTCAACTATAGCGGGAGGCCGCGATGAGCAGTTCTTC; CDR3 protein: CASSSTIAGGRDEQFF
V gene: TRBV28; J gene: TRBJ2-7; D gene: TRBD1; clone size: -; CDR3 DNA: TGTGCCAGCAAGAGAACATACCCTAGGACAGGGCCGGAATACGAGCAGTACTTC; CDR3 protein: CASKRTYPRTGPEYEQYF
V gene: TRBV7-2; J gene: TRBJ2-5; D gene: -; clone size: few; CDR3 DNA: TGTGCCAGCAGCTCACTTGGGGGGTACGAAGAGACCCAGTACTTC; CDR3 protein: CASSSLGGYEETQYF
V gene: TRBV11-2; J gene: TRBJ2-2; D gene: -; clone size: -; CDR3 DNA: TGTGCCAGCAGCTTAGCACTAGCAGGCGGGGAGCTGTTTTTT; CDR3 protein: CASSLALAGGELFF
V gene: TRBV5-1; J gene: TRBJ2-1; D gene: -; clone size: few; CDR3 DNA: TGCGCCAGCAGCTTTTCCAATAGCGTGAATGAGCAGTTCTTC; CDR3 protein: CASSFSNSVNEQFF
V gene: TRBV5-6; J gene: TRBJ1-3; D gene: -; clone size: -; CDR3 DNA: TGTGCCAGCAGCTTGCTCCGCTCTGGAAACACCATATATTTT; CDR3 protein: CASSLLRSGNTIYF
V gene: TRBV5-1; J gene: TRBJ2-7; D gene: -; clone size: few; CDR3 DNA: TGCGCCAGCAGCCCGGCTACCAGGGAGCAGTACTTC; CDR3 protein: CASSPATREQYF
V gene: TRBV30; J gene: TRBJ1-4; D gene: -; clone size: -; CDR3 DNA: TGTGCCTGGAGTGTATGGGGAAGGGGGAATGAAAAACTGTTTTTT; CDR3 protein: CAWSVWGRGNEKLFF
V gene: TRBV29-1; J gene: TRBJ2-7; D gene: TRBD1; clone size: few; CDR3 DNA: TGCAGCGTTGGCCGGGACAGTATGTGGCAGTACTTC; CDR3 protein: CSVGRDSMWQYF
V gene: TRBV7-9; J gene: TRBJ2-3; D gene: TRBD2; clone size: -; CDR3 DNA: TGTGCCAGCGGAGCCACGGGACTAGCGGTAGATACGCAGTATTTT; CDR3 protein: CASGATGLAVDTQYF
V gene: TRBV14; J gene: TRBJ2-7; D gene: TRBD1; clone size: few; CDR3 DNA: TGTGCCAGCAGCCAGAGGGACAGGCTAGGCTCCTACGAGCAGTACTTC; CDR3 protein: CASSQRDRLGSYEQYF
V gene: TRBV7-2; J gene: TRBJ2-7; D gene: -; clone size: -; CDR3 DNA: TGTGCCAGCAGCTTATACGGCTCCTACGAGCAGTACTTC; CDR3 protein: CASSLYGSYEQYF
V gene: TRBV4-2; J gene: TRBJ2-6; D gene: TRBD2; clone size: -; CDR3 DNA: TGTGCCAGCAGCCAAACTAGCGGATTCTCTGGGGCCAACGTCCTGACTTTC; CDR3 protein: CASSQTSGFSGANVLTF
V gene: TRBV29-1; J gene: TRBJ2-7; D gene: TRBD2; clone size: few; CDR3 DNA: TGCAGCGTCTCCGGGACTAGCGGGAACGAGCAGTACTTC; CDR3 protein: CSVSGTSGNEQYF
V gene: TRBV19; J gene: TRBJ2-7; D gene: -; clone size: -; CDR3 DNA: TGTGCCAGTAGATCTGTTTTCACAGTAACCTCCTACGAGCAGTACTTC; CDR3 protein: CASRSVFTVTSYEQYF
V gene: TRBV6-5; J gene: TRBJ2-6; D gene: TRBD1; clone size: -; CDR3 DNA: TGTGCCAGCAGGGGGGACAGGGCTGGGGCCAACGTCCTGACTTTC; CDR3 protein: CASRGDRAGANVLTF
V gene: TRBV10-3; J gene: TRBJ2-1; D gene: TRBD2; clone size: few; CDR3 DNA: TGTGCCATCTCCTCCGGGACTAGCGGGAATGAGCAGTTCTTC; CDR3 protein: CAISSGTSGNEQFF
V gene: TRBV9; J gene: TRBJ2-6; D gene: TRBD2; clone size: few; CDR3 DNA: TGTGCCAGCAGCGTAGAGCCCCGCCTAGCGGGACGCTCTGGGGCCAACGTCCTGACTTTC; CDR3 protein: CASSVEPRLAGRSGANVLTF
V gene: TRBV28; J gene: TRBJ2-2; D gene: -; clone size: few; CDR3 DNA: TGTGCCAGCAGTGCGAGGTCCAACACCGGGGAGCTGTTTTTT; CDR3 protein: CASSARSNTGELFF
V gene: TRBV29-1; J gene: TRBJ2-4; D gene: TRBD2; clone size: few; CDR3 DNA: TGCAGCGCATTTTCCGGACCCGGGACTAGCGGGAGGGTGGCCAAAAACATTCAGTACTTC; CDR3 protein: CSAFSGPGTSGRVAKNIQYF
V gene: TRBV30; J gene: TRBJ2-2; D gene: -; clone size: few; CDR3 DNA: TGTGCCTGGAGTGTAACGAGAGGGGGCACCGGGGAGCTGTTTTTT; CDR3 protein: CAWSVTRGGTGELFF
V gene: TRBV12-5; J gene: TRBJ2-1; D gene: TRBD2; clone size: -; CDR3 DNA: TGTGCTAGTGGTTTGCACGCTAGCGGGAGGGGGAATGAGCAGTTCTTC; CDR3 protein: CASGLHASGRGNEQFF
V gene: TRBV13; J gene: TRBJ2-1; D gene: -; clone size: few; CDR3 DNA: TGTGCCAGCAGCAACCGGGACTCCATATACAATGAGCAGTTCTTC; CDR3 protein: CASSNRDSIYNEQFF
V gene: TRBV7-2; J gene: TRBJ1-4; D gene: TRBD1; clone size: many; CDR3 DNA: TGTGCCACCGAAGATCCGGGACAGGGTGAAAAACTGTTTTTT; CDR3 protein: CATEDPGQGEKLFF
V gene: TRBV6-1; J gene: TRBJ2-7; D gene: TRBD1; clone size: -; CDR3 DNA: TGTGCCAGCAGTGTTTCTTCCGGGACAGGGCATTACGAGCAGTACTTC; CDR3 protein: CASSVSSGTGHYEQYF
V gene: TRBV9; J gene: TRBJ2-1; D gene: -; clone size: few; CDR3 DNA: TGTGCCAGCAGCGTAGAACAGGGATTCTACAATGAGCAGTTCTTC; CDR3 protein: CASSVEQGFYNEQFF
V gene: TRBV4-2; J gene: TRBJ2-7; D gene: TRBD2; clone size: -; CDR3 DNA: TGTGCCAGCAGCCCGCCGGGGGGCGGGAGGGCCTACGAGCAGTACTTC; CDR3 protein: CASSPPGGGRAYEQYF
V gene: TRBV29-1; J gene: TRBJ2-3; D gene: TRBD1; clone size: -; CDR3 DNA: TGCAGCGTTGAACAGGGGGCTTATCCAGATACGCAGTATTTT; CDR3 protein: CSVEQGAYPDTQYF
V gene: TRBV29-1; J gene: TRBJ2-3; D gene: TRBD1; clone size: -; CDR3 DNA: TGCAGCGTTGAAAGGGACAGTTCCGATACGCAGTATTTT; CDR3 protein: CSVERDSSDTQYF
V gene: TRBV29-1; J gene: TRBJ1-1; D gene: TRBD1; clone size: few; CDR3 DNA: TGCAGCGTTGAGGACAGGCTTGAAGCTTTCTTT; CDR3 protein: CSVEDRLEAFF
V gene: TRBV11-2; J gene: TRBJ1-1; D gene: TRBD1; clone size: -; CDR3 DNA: TGTGCCAGCAGCTCCTCTGACAGGGCCGGGACTGAAGCTTTCTTT; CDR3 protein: CASSSSDRAGTEAFF
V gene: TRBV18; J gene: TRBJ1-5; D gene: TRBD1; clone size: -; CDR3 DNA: TGTGCCAGCTCACCGGCGACAGGGAGGCATCAGCCCCAGCATTTT; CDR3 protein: CASSPATGRHQPQHF
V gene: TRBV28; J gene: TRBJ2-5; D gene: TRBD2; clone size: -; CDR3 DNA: TGTGCCAGCACCGTTACGGGACTAGCGAAGACGGAGACCCAGTACTTC; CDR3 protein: CASTVTGLAKTETQYF
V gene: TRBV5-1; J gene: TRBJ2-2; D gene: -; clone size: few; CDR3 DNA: TGCGCCAGCAGCTTGGCGGACTTACCGACCGGGGAGCTGTTTTTT; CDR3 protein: CASSLADLPTGELFF
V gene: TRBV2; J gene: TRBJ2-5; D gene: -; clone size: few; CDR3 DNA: TGTGCCAGCACTCAACAGGGTCCTGTGGGGGAGACCCAGTACTTC; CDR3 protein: CASTQQGPVGETQYF
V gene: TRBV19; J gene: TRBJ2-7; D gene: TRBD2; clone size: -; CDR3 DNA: TGTGCCAGTAGTAGCCTAGCGGGAGGTGAGCAGTACTTC; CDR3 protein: CASSSLAGGEQYF
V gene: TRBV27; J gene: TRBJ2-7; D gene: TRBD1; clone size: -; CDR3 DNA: TGTGCCAGCAGAAGTCCGGACAGGGGGCTGAACGAGCAGTACTTC; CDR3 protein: CASRSPDRGLNEQYF
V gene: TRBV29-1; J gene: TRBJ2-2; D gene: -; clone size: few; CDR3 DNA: TGCAGCGCCCTCCTTCGCGGGGTGAACACCGGGGAGCTGTTTTTT; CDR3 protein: CSALLRGVNTGELFF